The rows below give T cell receptor beta chains drawn from one sample of a study of blood T cells in healthy people across ages. TCRdb fed the 5' RACE reads into MiXCR, producing one record per CDR3 protein. Counted here are about 970,000 distinct CDR3 sequences, just over 50% occurring once; the ten biggest clones make up 20% to 25%. Material for sequencing was blood. The receptors derive from a woman in her fifties or sixties in good health. Each CDR3 is given with its conserved first and last residue. Each record gives: J gene, V gene, clone size, CDR3 protein. Clone size is stated in some rows and not others, as once, few, many or a class when expanded.

. TRBV4-2 once CASSETSGRDGNIQYF
TRBJ2-4 TRBV27 . CASSLGMGGAKNIQYF
TRBJ2-4 TRBV5-1 few CASSLAGREQNIQYF
TRBJ2-1 TRBV20-1 many CSATPTSGRIGEQFF
TRBJ2-1 TRBV14 . CASSQDICLGGLASDPKFF
TRBJ2-1 TRBV11-2 . CASSPRTSGSLRNEQFF
TRBJ1-5 TRBV7-9 . CASSLGGLGQPQHF
TRBJ2-7 TRBV20-1 . CSARDGTGGLYEQYF
TRBJ1-4 TRBV4-1 . CASSQATGEKLFF
TRBJ2-1 TRBV7-8 few CASSSGTSGSRFF
TRBJ2-6 TRBV4-1 few CASSQLSRGLSGANVLTF
TRBJ1-6 TRBV20-1 once CSATQGDTNSPLHF
TRBJ2-7 TRBV7-9 . CASSLEPGGSEQYF
TRBJ2-5 TRBV29-1 . CSVVSTVKETQYF
TRBJ2-1 TRBV20-1 . CSASGVNEQFF
TRBJ2-1 TRBV7-3 . CASSLTPGGYNSRNEQFF
TRBJ2-7 TRBV9 few CASSVGGLGNEQYF
TRBJ2-7 TRBV2 . CASISNPTGVGYEQYF
TRBJ2-3 TRBV29-1 . CSVVGLATSDTQYF
TRBJ2-5 TRBV7-9 few CASSLGGTGVQETQYF
. TRBV28 . CASRGGASHLGEQYF
TRBJ2-5 TRBV7-6 few CASSSFRRQVGQETQYF
TRBJ2-7 TRBV21-1 few CASIGRTYEQYF
TRBJ2-7 TRBV7-2 . CASSLDSGQVLTYEQYF
. TRBV6-2/TRBV6-3 few CASSNPRGAGIETQYF
TRBJ2-1 TRBV7-9 . CASSDGGIQVAEQFF
TRBJ2-7 TRBV7-2 . CASSSLSGEQYF
TRBJ2-4 TRBV20-1 once CSAMGLRKNIQYF
TRBJ2-3 TRBV7-3 . CASSPQRSTDTQYF
TRBJ2-1 TRBV27 . CASSLYSGTSGLEDEQFF
TRBJ1-2 TRBV6-5 few CASSPQGAWGYTF
TRBJ2-7 TRBV7-9 . CGVGDRAYEQYF